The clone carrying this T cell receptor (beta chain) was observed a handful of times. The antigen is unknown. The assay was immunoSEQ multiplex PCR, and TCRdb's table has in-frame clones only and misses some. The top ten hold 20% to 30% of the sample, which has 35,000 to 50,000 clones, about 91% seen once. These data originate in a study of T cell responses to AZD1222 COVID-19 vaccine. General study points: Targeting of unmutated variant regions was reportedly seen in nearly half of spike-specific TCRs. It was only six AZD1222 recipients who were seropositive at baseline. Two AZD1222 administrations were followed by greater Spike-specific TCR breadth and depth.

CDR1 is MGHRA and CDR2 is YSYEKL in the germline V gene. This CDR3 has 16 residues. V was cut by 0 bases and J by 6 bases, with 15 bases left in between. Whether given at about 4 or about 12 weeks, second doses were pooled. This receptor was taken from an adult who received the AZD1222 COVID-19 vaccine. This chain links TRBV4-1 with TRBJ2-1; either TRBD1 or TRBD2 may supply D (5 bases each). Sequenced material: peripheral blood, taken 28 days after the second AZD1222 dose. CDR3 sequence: CASSQDRSPGTNEQFF. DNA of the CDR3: TGCGCCAGCAGCCAAGACCGGAGCCCCGGGACCAATGAGCAGTTCTTC.